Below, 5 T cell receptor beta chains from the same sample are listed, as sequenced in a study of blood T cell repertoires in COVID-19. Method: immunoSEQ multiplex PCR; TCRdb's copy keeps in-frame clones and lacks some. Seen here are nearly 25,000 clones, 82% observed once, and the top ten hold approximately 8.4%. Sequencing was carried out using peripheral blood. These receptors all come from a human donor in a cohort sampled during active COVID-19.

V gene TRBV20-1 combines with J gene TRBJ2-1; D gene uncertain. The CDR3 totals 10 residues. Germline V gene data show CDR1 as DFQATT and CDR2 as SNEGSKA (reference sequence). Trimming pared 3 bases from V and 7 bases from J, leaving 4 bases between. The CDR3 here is CSASRNEQFF. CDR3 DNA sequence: TGCAGTGCTAGCAGGAATGAGCAGTTCTTC.

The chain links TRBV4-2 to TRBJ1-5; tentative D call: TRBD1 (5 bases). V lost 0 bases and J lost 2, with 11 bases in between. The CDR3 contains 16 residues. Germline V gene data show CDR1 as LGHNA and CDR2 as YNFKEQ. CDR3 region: CASSQEWRGGNQPQHF. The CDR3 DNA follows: TGTGCCAGCAGCCAAGAGTGGAGGGGCGGCAATCAGCCCCAGCATTTT.

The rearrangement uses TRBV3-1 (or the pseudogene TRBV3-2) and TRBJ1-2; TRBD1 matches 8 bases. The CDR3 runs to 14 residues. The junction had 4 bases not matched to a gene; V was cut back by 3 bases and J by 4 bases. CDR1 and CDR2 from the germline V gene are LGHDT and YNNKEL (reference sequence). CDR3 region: CASSHPTGAYGYTF. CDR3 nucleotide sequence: TGTGCCAGCAGCCATCCGACAGGGGCCTATGGCTACACCTTC.

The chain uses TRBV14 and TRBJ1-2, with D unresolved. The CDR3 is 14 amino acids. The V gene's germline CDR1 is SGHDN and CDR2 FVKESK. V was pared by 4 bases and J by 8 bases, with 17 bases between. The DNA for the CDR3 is TGTGCCAGCAGCCTCGATGTCACGGGGAGAGGCTACACCTTC. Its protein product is CASSLDVTGRGYTF.

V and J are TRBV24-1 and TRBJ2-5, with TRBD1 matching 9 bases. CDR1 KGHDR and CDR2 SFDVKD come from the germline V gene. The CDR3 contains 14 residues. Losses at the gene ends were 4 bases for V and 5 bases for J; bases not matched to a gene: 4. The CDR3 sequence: CATSEPGTGETQYF. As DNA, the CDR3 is TGTGCCACCAGTGAACCCGGGACAGGGGAGACCCAGTACTTC.